The source of this T cell receptor beta chain is a study of blood T cell repertoires in COVID-19. With regard to this clone: The identical CDR3 is also encoded by other nucleotide sequences in the sample.

The CDR3 is made up of 12 amino acids. Trimming removed 4 bases at V and 5 bases at J, with 9 bases between. The germline CDR1 and CDR2 sequences are SQVTM and ANQGSEA. Clones were sequenced by immunoSEQ multiplex PCR, and TCRdb holds only the in-frame ones, with some missing. The table shows fewer than 70,000 clones, with 65% to 90% occurring only once. The chain joins TRBV29-1 to TRBJ1-5; D gene uncertain. Sequencing was done on a sample of peripheral blood. The source of this sequence is a man older than 75 with acute or convalescent COVID-19. The CDR3 loop reads CSVGARDQPQHF. CDR3 nucleotide sequence: TGCAGCGTTGGAGCGCGGGATCAGCCCCAGCATTTT. Together with reference TRBV29-1 and TRBJ1-5, the CDR3 gives the full variable domain: SAVISQKPSRDICQRGTSLTIQCQVDSQVTMMFWYRQQPGQSLTLIATANQGSEATYESGFVIDKFPISRPNLTFSTLTVSNMSPEDSSIYLCSVGARDQPQHFGDGTRLSIL.